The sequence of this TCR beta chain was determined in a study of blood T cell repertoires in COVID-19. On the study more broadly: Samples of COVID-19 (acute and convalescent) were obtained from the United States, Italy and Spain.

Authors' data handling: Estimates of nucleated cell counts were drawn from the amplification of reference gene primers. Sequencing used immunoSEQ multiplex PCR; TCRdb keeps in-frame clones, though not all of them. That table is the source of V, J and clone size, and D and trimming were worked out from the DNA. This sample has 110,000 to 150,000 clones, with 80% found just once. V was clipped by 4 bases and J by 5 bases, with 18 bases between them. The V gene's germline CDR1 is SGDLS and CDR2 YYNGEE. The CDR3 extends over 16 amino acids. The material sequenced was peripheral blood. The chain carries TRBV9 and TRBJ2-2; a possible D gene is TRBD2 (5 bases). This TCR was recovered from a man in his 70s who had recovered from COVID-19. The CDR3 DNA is TGTGCCAGCAGCCTCGCCGGGATGATAACTACCGGGGAGCTGTTTTTT. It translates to CASSLAGMITTGELFF.